This TCR beta chain was identified in a study of CD8+ T cells in alopecia areata. General observations from the study: Clonality exceeded that of normal scalp in lesional scalp, most notably in alopecia totalis/universalis.

In alopecia areata patients, both lesional scalp punch biopsies and peripheral blood were collected. Both CD4+ and CD8+ T cells were separated by sorting PBMCs. Extracted RNA was reverse transcribed, and the resulting cDNA served as sequencing template. Only in-frame clones appear in the TCRdb table, and some are missing; sequencing was by immunoSEQ multiplex PCR. The repertoire consists of tens of thousands of clones, with less than 65% occurring once and the leading ten covering around 17%. CDR3 size: 13 residues. V dropped 1 base and J dropped 3 bases, with 7 bases sitting between them. Per germline, CDR1 SGHTA and CDR2 FQGNSA. This clone showed up just a few times. Its cognate antigen is unknown.

The receptor comes from a human donor with alopecia areata. Sequences were obtained from NKG2D-high CD8+ T cells sorted from blood. The chain couples TRBV7-2 to TRBJ2-7; D unclear. The CDR3 sequence: CASSLGPYYEQYF. The CDR3 DNA follows: TGTGCCAGCAGCTTAGGGCCCTACTACGAGCAGTACTTC.